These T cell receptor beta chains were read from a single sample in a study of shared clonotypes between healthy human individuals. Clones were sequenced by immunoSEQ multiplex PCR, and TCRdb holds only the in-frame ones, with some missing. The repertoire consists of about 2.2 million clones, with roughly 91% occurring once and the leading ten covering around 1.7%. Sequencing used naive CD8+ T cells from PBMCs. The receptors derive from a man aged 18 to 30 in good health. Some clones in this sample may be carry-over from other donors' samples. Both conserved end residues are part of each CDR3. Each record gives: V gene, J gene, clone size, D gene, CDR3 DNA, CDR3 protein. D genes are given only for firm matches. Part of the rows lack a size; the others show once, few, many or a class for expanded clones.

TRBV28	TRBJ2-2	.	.	TGTGCCAGCAGTTGGACCTTGGCCGAAGGGGAGCTGTTTTTT	CASSWTLAEGELFF
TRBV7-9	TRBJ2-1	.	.	TGTGCCAGATCATGGGGCAATGAGCAGTTCTTC	CARSWGNEQFF
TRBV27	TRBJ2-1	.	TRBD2	TGTGCCAGCAGTTTATTGCGGGAGGGCGATGAGCAGTTCTTC	CASSLLREGDEQFF
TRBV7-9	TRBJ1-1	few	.	TGTGCCAGCAGCGGAATTTCGGGGACGGGAGCTTTCTTT	CASSGISGTGAFF
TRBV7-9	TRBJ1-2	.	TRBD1	TGTGCCAGCAGCTTACAAATCCCCAACAGGGGGAACACCTTC	CASSLQIPNRGNTF
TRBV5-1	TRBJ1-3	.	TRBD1	TGCGCCAGCAGCTCCTGGACAGGACCTGGAAACACCATATATTTT	CASSSWTGPGNTIYF
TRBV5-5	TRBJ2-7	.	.	TGTGCCAGCAGCTTGGGGTCGGGTGGGGAGCAGTACTTC	CASSLGSGGEQYF
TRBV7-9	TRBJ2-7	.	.	TGTGCCAGCAGCCTTAACTACGAGCAGTACTTC	CASSLNYEQYF
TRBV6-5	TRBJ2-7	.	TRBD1	TGTGCCAGCAGCCCCCGGGACAGAGTCTACGAGCAGTACTTC	CASSPRDRVYEQYF
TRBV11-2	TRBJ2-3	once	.	TGTGCCAGCAAGGAAAACACAGATACGCAGTATTTT	CASKENTDTQYF
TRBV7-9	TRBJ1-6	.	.	TGTGCCAGCAGCCCCCCTCGGGGTTCACCCCTCCACTTT	CASSPPRGSPLHF
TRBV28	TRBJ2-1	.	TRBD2	TGTGCCAGCAGTTCCCCTCCAGGACTAGCGGGAGTTACAAGCTCCTACAATGAGCAGTTCTTC	CASSSPPGLAGVTSSYNEQFF
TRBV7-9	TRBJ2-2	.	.	TGTGCCAGCAGCTTGAGGTCCGGGCCGAACACCGGGGAGCTGTTTTTT	CASSLRSGPNTGELFF
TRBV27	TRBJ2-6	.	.	TGTGCCAGCAGGCTCTCTAAGGGCTCTGGGGCCAACGTCCTGACTTTC	CASRLSKGSGANVLTF
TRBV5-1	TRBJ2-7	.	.	TGCGCCAGCAGCTTGTCCGCAGGGAGCTACGAGCAGTACTTC	CASSLSAGSYEQYF
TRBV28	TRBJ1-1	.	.	TGTGCCAGCAGTCTAGCTATGAACACTGAAGCTTTCTTT	CASSLAMNTEAFF
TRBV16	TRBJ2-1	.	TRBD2	TGTGCCAGCAGCCAATGGGCGGGAGGGCACAATGAGCAGTTCTTC	CASSQWAGGHNEQFF
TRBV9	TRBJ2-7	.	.	TGTGCCAGCAGCGGGGGGCAGGGAGCCTCGGGAAACGAGCAGTACTTC	CASSGGQGASGNEQYF
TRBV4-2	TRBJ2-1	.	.	TGTGCCAGCAGCCGTTGGGACTTCAATGAGCAGTTCTTC	CASSRWDFNEQFF
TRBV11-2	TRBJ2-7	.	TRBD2	TGTGCCAGCAGCCCCGGACTAGCGCCACGGTACGAGCAGTACTTC	CASSPGLAPRYEQYF
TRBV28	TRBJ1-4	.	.	TGTGCCAGCAGTTTCCCTACAACTAATGAAAAACTGTTTTTT	CASSFPTTNEKLFF
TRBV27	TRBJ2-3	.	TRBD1	TGTGCCAGCGGATTACCTTACAGGGGGCGCGTTGGAGATACGCAGTATTTT	CASGLPYRGRVGDTQYF
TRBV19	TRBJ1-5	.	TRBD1	TGTGCCAGTAGTATAGGGCCGGGACAGGGGGGTAGGAGGCCCCAGCATTTT	CASSIGPGQGGRRPQHF
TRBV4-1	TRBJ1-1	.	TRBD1	TGCGCCAGCAGCCAAGACCGACAGGGGGACACTGAAGCTTTCTTT	CASSQDRQGDTEAFF
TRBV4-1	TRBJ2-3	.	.	TGCGCCAGCAGCCAAGATTTCAGGGCAGATACGCAGTATTTT	CASSQDFRADTQYF
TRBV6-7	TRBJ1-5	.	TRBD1	TGTGCCAGCAGTGCCCCTCGGACAGGATCTCAGCCCCAGCATTTT	CASSAPRTGSQPQHF
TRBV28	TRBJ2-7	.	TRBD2	TGTGCCAGCAGACACGGACTAGCTGATTCCTACGAGCAGTACTTC	CASRHGLADSYEQYF
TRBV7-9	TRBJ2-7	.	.	TGTGCCAGCAGCTTGGGGGCGGGAGAGTACGAGCAGTACTTC	CASSLGAGEYEQYF
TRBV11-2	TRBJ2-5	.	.	TGTGCCAGCAGCTTATTGGGGACCCTCCAAGAGACCCAGTACTTC	CASSLLGTLQETQYF
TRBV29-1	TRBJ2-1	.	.	TGCAGCGTTGAAGTCCCATTGGCCCGGGGCGCCTACAATGAGCAGTTCTTC	CSVEVPLARGAYNEQFF
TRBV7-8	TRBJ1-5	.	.	TGTGCCAGCAGCTTAGCAGAAGGGTCGGGTCAGCCCCAGCATTTT	CASSLAEGSGQPQHF
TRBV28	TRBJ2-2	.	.	TGTGCCAGCAGTTTAAGCGGCATCGCCGGGGAGCTGTTTTTT	CASSLSGIAGELFF
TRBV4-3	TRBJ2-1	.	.	TGCGCCAGCAGCCAAGGAACTTGGTACAATGAGCAGTTCTTC	CASSQGTWYNEQFF
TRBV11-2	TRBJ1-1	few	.	TGTGCCAGCAGCTTAGCAGGGGACACTGAAGCTTTCTTT	CASSLAGDTEAFF
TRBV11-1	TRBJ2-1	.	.	TGTGCCAGCAGCTTAATCACAGACACGAATGAGCAGTTCTTC	CASSLITDTNEQFF
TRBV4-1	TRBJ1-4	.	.	TGCGCCAGCAGCCAGACACAGGGAACCCATGAAAAACTGTTTTTT	CASSQTQGTHEKLFF
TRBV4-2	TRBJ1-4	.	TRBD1	TGTGCCAGCAGCCATGGGGAGGGAGGGGGCAATGAAAAACTGTTTTTT	CASSHGEGGGNEKLFF
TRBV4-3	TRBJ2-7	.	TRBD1	TGCGCCAGCAGCCCCGGGACAGCGCTATTCTACGAGCAGTACTTC	CASSPGTALFYEQYF
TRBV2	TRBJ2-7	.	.	TGTGCCAGCAGGTCGTACTCAACCACCTCCTACGAGCAGTACTTC	CASRSYSTTSYEQYF
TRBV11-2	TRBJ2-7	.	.	TGTGCCAGCAGCTTCGCACAGGGCCCCCGGGGTTACGAGCAGTACTTC	CASSFAQGPRGYEQYF
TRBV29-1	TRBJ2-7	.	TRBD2	TGCAGCGTTGGACTAGCGGGAAGACCCTACGAGCAGTACTTC	CSVGLAGRPYEQYF
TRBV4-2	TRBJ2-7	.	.	TGTGCCAGCAGCCAAGGGGCTGAGCAGTACTTC	CASSQGAEQYF
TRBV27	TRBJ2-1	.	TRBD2	TGTGCCACTACGGGACTAGCGGGAGCAGGGCCCCACAATGAGCAGTTCTTC	CATTGLAGAGPHNEQFF
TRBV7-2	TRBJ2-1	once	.	TGTGCCAGCAGCTCAAGGACAGACCACAATGAGCAGTTCTTC	CASSSRTDHNEQFF
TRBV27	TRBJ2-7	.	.	TGTGCCAGCAGCGCGAACAGGGCCCACGAGCAGTACTTC	CASSANRAHEQYF
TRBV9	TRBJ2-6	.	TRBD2	TGTGCCAGCAGCGATTCTAGCGGGACCTCTGGGGCCAACGTCCTGACTTTC	CASSDSSGTSGANVLTF
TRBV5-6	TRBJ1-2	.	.	TGTGCCAGCAGCGCTCATGGGGGCCTAAGGAACTATGGCTACACCTTC	CASSAHGGLRNYGYTF
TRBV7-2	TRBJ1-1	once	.	TGTGCCAGCAGCTTATTCGGAGGGAGACTGGGGAACACTGAAGCTTTCTTT	CASSLFGGRLGNTEAFF
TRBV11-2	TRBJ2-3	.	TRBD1	TGTGCCAGCAGCTACCTCGGACAGGGGGGATCAGATACGCAGTATTTT	CASSYLGQGGSDTQYF
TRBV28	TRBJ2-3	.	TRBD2	TGTGCCAGCAGTTTATCCTACTCCAGGACTAGCGGGAGAGAATATCTCACAGATACGCAGTATTTT	CASSLSYSRTSGREYLTDTQYF
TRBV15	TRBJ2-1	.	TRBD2	TGTGCCACCAGCAGATCCGTAGCGGGAGGGGAGCCGTCGAATGAGCAGTTCTTC	CATSRSVAGGEPSNEQFF
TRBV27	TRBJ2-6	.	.	TGTGCCAGCAGTTCCCGGCCAGGTTCTGGGGCCAACGTCCTGACTTTC	CASSSRPGSGANVLTF
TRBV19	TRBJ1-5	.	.	TGTGCCAGTAGTATAGTGGCAGATAATCAGCCCCAGCATTTT	CASSIVADNQPQHF